Each of the 13 T cell receptor beta chains below was sequenced from the same sample in a study of blood T cell repertoires in COVID-19 (dated by TCRdb to 2020 to 2022). Library preparation employed the immunoSEQ multiplex PCR assay. TCRdb obtained this table from immuneACCESS and retained in-frame rearrangements with V and J assigned. These tables miss some clones; where compared with another copy, unresolved V genes account for less than half of the shortfall, and the remainder is unexplained. The sample data list some 150,000 clones, and over 70% of these were observed just once. Of the sample, around 0.62% falls within the top ten clones. The sequenced sample was peripheral blood. The receptors derive from a man aged 55 to 70 with acute or convalescent COVID-19.

The chain couples TRBV7-8 to TRBJ1-5, with TRBD1 identical over 8 bases. The germline CDR1 and CDR2 sequences are SGHVS and FQNEAQ. The CDR3 sequence is 15 residues long. The J segment lost 3 bases and the V segment lost 7 bases, leaving 8 bases of the junction unmatched. The CDR3 reads CASTPGQGHNQPQHF. CDR3 DNA: TGTGCCAGCACCCCTGGACAGGGCCACAATCAGCCCCAGCATTTT.

The CDR3 reads CASSPLRDSYGYTF. The CDR3 bases are TGTGCCAGCAGCCCGCTGCGGGACAGCTATGGCTACACCTTC. The chain carries TRBV5-4 and TRBJ1-2, with 7 bases matching TRBD1. Germline CDR1 reads SGHNT; CDR2 reads YYREEE (reference sequence). The CDR3 has 14 amino acids. V lost 4 bases and J lost 4; bases outside the gene matches: 7.

Here the CDR3 DNA reads TGCGCCAGCAGCCCTATAGCGGGAGAAGAGACCCAGTACTTC. This gives the protein CASSPIAGEETQYF. The chain combines TRBV5-1 with TRBJ2-5; the match to TRBD2 covers 9 bases. The V gene's germline CDR1 is SGHRS and CDR2 YFSETQ. Trimming removed 4 bases from V and 3 bases from J; junction bases left unmatched: 4. CDR3 size: 14 residues.

The J gene is TRBJ1-2, the V gene TRBV5-1; 8 bases are shared with TRBD1. CDR1 and CDR2 from the germline V gene are SGHRS and YFSETQ. The CDR3 extends over 16 amino acids. The V gene end was trimmed by 4 bases and the J gene end by 1 base; junction bases not matched to a gene: 9. As DNA, the CDR3 is TGCGCCAGCAGCCTAGGCCCGGGACAGGATAACTATGGCTACACCTTC. This sequence encodes CASSLGPGQDNYGYTF.

The chain has TRBV30 and TRBJ1-5; no definite D call. The length of the CDR3 is 13 residues. V lost 1 base to trimming and J lost 4 bases, with 8 bases between them. The germline V gene encodes CDR1 GTSNPN and CDR2 SVGIG (reference sequence). The CDR3, as DNA: TGTGCCTGGAGTGCCAGATTTAATCAGCCCCAGCATTTT. Its protein product is CAWSARFNQPQHF.

J is TRBJ2-1 and V is TRBV18; 7 positions match TRBD2. CDR1 is KGHSH and CDR2 is LQKENI in the germline V gene. The CDR3 is 15 residues long. J lost 7 bases, V lost 5 bases, and 11 bases had no gene match. Written as DNA, the CDR3 is TGTGCCAGCTCAGCCGCGGGAGCTTCTCGGAATGAGCAGTTCTTC. Its protein product is CASSAAGASRNEQFF.

The chain combines TRBV13 with TRBJ2-1; D possibly corresponds to TRBD2 (5 bases). The CDR3 extends over 13 amino acids. With 8 bases removed from V and 9 bases from J, the gap between germline ends came to 17 bases. Germline CDR1 reads PRHDT; CDR2 reads FYEKMQ (reference sequence). The CDR3 DNA reads TGTGCCAGCTCGAACACAGATGCGGGTGAGCAGTTCTTC. Its protein product is CASSNTDAGEQFF.

This sequence joins TRBV29-1 and TRBJ2-3; 13 bases fit TRBD2. V lost 5 bases and J lost 3; bases outside the gene matches: 5. The CDR3 spans 15 residues. CDR1 and CDR2 from the germline V gene are SQVTM and ANQGSEA. CDR3 coding DNA: TGCAGCGTTCTAACTAGCGGGGGGGCAACAGATACGCAGTATTTT. This gives the protein CSVLTSGGATDTQYF.

The rearrangement links TRBV9 to TRBJ2-1, with 9 nucleotides matching TRBD1. The V gene's germline CDR1 is SGDLS and CDR2 YYNGEE. This CDR3 region has 16 residues. Unmatched junction bases numbered 7, after V lost 3 bases and J lost 3 bases. In nucleotides, the CDR3 is TGTGCCAGCAGCGCTTTGGGACAGGGTCTCTACAATGAGCAGTTCTTC. As protein: CASSALGQGLYNEQFF.

The V and J genes are TRBV11-3 and TRBJ2-1; 7 positions agree with TRBD1. CDR1 and CDR2 (germline): SGHNT, YENEEA. The CDR3 extends over 15 amino acids. The V segment lost 0 bases and the J segment 5 bases; nucleotides outside the gene matches: 4. Written as DNA, the CDR3 is TGTGCCAGCAGCTTAGACGGGGACAGACACAATGAGCAGTTCTTC. Its translation: CASSLDGDRHNEQFF.

The chain combines TRBV5-1 with TRBJ1-4; D is possibly TRBD1 (5 bases). V shed 3 bases and J shed 2 bases, with 14 bases lying between them. The CDR3 covers 16 residues. Germline V CDR1 and CDR2: SGHRS, YFSETQ. CDR3 amino acids: CASSYPTGGTNEKLFF. In DNA form, the CDR3 reads TGCGCCAGCAGCTACCCAACGGGGGGGACTAATGAAAAACTGTTTTTT.

J is TRBJ2-2 and V is TRBV7-9, with D tentatively TRBD2 (6 bases). Per the germline V gene, CDR1 is SEHNR and CDR2 is FQNEAQ (reference sequence). The CDR3 totals 15 residues. The V gene lost 3 bases and the J gene lost 2 bases, with 10 bases spanning the gap. CDR3 DNA: TGTGCCAGCAGCTTCGGGCGGGGTAACACCGGGGAGCTGTTTTTT. The encoded protein is CASSFGRGNTGELFF.

The rearrangement uses TRBV3-1 (or the pseudogene TRBV3-2) and TRBJ2-5, with 15 bases identical to TRBD2. V was clipped by 7 bases and J by 4 bases; unmatched bases: 4. Germline V CDR1 and CDR2: LGHDT, YNNKEL (reference sequence). The CDR3 is made up of 15 amino acids. The chain's CDR3 is CASTSGLAGGETQYF. CDR3 nucleotides: TGTGCCAGCACCTCGGGACTAGCGGGAGGAGAGACCCAGTACTTC.